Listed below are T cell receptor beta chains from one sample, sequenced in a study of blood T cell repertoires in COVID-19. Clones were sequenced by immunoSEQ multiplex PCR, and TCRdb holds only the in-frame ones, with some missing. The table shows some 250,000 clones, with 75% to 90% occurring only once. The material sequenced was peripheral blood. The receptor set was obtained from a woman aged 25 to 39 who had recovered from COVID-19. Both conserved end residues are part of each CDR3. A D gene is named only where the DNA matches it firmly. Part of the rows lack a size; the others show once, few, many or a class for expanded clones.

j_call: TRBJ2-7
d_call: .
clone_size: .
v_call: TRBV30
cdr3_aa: CAWRGGYEQYF
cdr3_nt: TGTGCCTGGAGGGGGGGTTACGAGCAGTACTTC

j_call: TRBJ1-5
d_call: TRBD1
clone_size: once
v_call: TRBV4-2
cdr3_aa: CASSQGGTGGSRGQPQHF
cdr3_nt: TGTGCCAGCAGCCAAGGGGGGACAGGGGGCTCTCGCGGCCAGCCCCAGCATTTT

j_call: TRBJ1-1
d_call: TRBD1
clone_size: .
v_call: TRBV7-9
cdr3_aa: CASSRTGGNTEAFF
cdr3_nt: TGTGCCAGCAGCCGGACAGGGGGGAACACTGAAGCTTTCTTT

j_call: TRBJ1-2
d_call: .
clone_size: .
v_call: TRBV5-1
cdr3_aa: CASSLGGVGFYGYTF
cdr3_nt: TGCGCCAGCAGCTTAGGGGGAGTAGGCTTCTATGGCTACACCTTC

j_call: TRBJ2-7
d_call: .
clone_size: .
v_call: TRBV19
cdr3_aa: CASSIDPPRRVHEQYF
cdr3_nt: TGTGCCAGTAGTATAGATCCCCCCAGGAGGGTTCACGAGCAGTACTTC

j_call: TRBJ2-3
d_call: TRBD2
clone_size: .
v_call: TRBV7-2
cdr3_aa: CASSSNLAGEYTSTDTQYF
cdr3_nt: TGTGCCAGCAGCTCGAATCTAGCGGGGGAATACACTAGCACAGATACGCAGTATTTT

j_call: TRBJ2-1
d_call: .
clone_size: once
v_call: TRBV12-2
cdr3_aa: CASRLGSVSSYNEQFF
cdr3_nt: TGTGCAAGTCGCTTAGGGTCGGTAAGCTCCTACAATGAGCAGTTCTTC

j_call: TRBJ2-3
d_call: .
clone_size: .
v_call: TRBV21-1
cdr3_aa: CASSPQGTDTQYF
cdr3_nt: TGTGCCAGCAGCCCACAGGGCACAGATACGCAGTATTTT

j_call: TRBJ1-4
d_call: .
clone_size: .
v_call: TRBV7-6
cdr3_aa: CASSSYTGNEKLFF
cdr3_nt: TGTGCCAGCAGCTCATACACAGGGAATGAAAAACTGTTTTTT

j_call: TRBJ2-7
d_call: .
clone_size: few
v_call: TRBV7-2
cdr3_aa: CASSFGQTYEQYF
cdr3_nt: TGTGCCAGCAGCTTCGGTCAAACCTACGAGCAGTACTTC

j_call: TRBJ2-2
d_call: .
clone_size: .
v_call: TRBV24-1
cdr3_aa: CATSDPFTGELFF
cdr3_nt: TGTGCCACCAGTGATCCGTTTACCGGGGAGCTGTTTTTT

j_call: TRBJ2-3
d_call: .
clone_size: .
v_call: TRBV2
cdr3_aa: CASSERGGTGDTQYF
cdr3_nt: TGTGCCAGCAGTGAACGCGGGGGCACGGGGGATACGCAGTATTTT

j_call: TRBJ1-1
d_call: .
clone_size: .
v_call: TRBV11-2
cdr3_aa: CASPWTQGNTEAFF
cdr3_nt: TGTGCCAGCCCGTGGACACAGGGGAACACTGAAGCTTTCTTT

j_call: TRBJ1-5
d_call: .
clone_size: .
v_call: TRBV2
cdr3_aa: CASSEDGPGANF
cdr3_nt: TGTGCCAGCAGTGAGGATGGTCCAGGGGCAAATTTT

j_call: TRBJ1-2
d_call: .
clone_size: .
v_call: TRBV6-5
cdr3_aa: CASSYDRNYGYTF
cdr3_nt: TGTGCCAGCAGTTACGACAGGAACTATGGCTACACCTTC

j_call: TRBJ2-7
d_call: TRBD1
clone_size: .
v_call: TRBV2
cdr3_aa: CASKSDRQGWGEQYF
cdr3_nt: TGTGCCAGCAAAAGTGATCGACAGGGTTGGGGCGAGCAGTACTTC